These T cell receptor beta chains were read from a single sample in a study of T cell responses to AZD1222 COVID-19 vaccine. Sequencing was performed with immunoSEQ multiplex PCR; in TCRdb, only in-frame clones are kept and a portion is missing. This table holds 130,000 or so clones, roughly 88% found once. The source was peripheral blood, collected on day 0 of AZD1222 vaccination. The source of these receptors is an adult in good health. The CDR3 runs from the conserved cysteine through the conserved F or W. D genes are given only for firm matches. Rows give clone size only sometimes, using once, few, many, or a class for an expanded clone.

CDR3nt	CDR3aa	abundance	v_gene	j_gene	d_gene
TGTGCCATCAGGACAGGCTCAGCCGACACCGGGGAGCTGTTTTTT	CAIRTGSADTGELFF	.	TRBV10-3	TRBJ2-2	.
TGTGCCTGGGGCAGGGGATACTCTGGAAACACCATATATTTT	CAWGRGYSGNTIYF	.	TRBV30	TRBJ1-3	.
TGTGCCAGCAGCTTAGTAGCGGGGTCTCAAGAGACCCAGTACTTC	CASSLVAGSQETQYF	.	TRBV11-3	TRBJ2-5	TRBD2
TGTGCCAGCAGCTTAGGGACAGTCAACTATGGCTACACCTTC	CASSLGTVNYGYTF	.	TRBV7-2	TRBJ1-2	.
TGCGCCAGCAGCCAGGCGGGACAACTCAGAGCTGGATATGGCTACACCTTC	CASSQAGQLRAGYGYTF	once	TRBV4-1	TRBJ1-2	.
TGTGCCAGCAGTTCCGGACAGGGGAGTGGAAAACTGTTTTTT	CASSSGQGSGKLFF	many	TRBV6-5	TRBJ1-4	TRBD1
TGTGCCATCATGGACACCGATTCACCCCTCCACTTT	CAIMDTDSPLHF	.	TRBV10-3	TRBJ1-6	.
TGTGCCAGCTCACCTGACAGGGGTCAGCCCCAGCATTTT	CASSPDRGQPQHF	.	TRBV18	TRBJ1-5	TRBD1
TGTGCCAGCAGCTTGACAGGGGATTATAACACCGGGGAGCTGTTTTTT	CASSLTGDYNTGELFF	.	TRBV5-5	TRBJ2-2	TRBD1
TGTGCCTGGAGCGGCCAACAGGTGACCGGTTCACCCCTCCACTTT	CAWSGQQVTGSPLHF	.	TRBV30	TRBJ1-6	.
TGTGCCAGCAGTCTTGAGGGGCCGTGGGAGCAGTTCTTC	CASSLEGPWEQFF	once	TRBV5-4	TRBJ2-1	.
TGCAGTGCTAGTTTGGGGGCGAAATACAATGAGCAGTTCTTC	CSASLGAKYNEQFF	.	TRBV20-1	TRBJ2-1	.
TGCGCCAGCAGCCAATCCCGGGGGCCGATTGCGTATTTT	CASSQSRGPIAYF	.	TRBV4-1	TRBJ2-3	.
TGCGCCAGCAGCTTGGAACAGGCTAACTATGGCTACACCTTC	CASSLEQANYGYTF	.	TRBV5-1	TRBJ1-2	.
TGTGCCATCAGTAGCTCCTACGAGCAGTACTTC	CAISSSYEQYF	.	TRBV10-3	TRBJ2-7	.
TGCAGTGCTAGTAAGGGTGTGACCTACGAGCAGTACTTC	CSASKGVTYEQYF	once	TRBV20-1	TRBJ2-7	.
TGTGCCAGTAGCCCGGGGGGAGACCCAGGGTCCTACGAGCAGTACTTC	CASSPGGDPGSYEQYF	.	TRBV19	TRBJ2-7	TRBD2
TGTGCCAGCAGTTTAGGCCCAGACCGATACTATTATAATTCACCCCTCCACTTT	CASSLGPDRYYYNSPLHF	.	TRBV27	TRBJ1-6	.
TGTGCCAGCAGTTTATCTACGGGACAGAATTCACCCCTCCACTTT	CASSLSTGQNSPLHF	.	TRBV28	TRBJ1-6	TRBD1
TGTGCCAGCAGTATACCGGGACAGGGTTCCTATGGCTACACCTTC	CASSIPGQGSYGYTF	.	TRBV28	TRBJ1-2	TRBD1
TGTGCCATCAGTGAGTCGATTTTCGGGGGGAACACCGGGGAGCTGTTTTTT	CAISESIFGGNTGELFF	.	TRBV10-3	TRBJ2-2	.
TGTGCCAGCAGCCAAGAGAGCTCCTATAATTCACCCCTCCACTTT	CASSQESSYNSPLHF	.	TRBV7-2	TRBJ1-6	.
TGCGCCAGCAGCCCCGCCGGGACAGGTTTCTACGAGCAGTACTTC	CASSPAGTGFYEQYF	.	TRBV4-1	TRBJ2-7	TRBD1
TGTGCCAGCAGCTTAGTTCTTGGGGGGAACACTGAAGCTTTCTTT	CASSLVLGGNTEAFF	.	TRBV7-2	TRBJ1-1	.
TGTGCCAGCAGCTTAGCGGGGGGTAGTGGAAACACCATATATTTT	CASSLAGGSGNTIYF	medium-sized	TRBV7-2	TRBJ1-3	.